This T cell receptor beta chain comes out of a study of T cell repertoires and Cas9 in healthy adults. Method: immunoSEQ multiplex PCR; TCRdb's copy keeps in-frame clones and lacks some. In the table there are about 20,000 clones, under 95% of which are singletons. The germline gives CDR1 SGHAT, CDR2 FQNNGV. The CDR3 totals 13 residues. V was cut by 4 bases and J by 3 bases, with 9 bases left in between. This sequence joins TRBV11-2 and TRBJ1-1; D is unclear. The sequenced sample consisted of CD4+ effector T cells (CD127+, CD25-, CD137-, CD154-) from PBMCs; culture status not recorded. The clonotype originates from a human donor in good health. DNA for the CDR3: TGTGCCAGCAGCTCCCGAGCGGACACTGAAGCTTTCTTT. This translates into CASSSRADTEAFF.